The entry below describes one T cell receptor (beta chain). The target antigen is unknown. The CDR3 length is 13 residues. Trimming took off 10 bases at V and 2 bases at J, with 14 bases between the two ends. The germline CDR1 and CDR2 sequences are ENHRY and SYGVKD. This sample was taken from a study of cytomegalovirus exposure and HLA in healthy donors. Both 60 Vbeta primers and 13 Jbeta primers went into the PCR. The method was immunoSEQ multiplex PCR; TCRdb's version includes in-frame clones alone and lacks a portion of them. The profile covers around 150,000 clones, with more than 75% appearing a single time and 5.2% taken by the ten largest. Study results and caveats: Researchers reported from a later analysis that most CMV-associated TCR beta chains appeared HLA-restricted. The study labeled 150 to 200 TCR beta chains cytomegalovirus-associated. The study reported that TCR beta sequences accurately predicted HLA-A and HLA-B alleles in most subjects.

The J gene is TRBJ1-2, the V gene TRBV10-3; D might be TRBD1 (6 bases). The source is a woman aged 25 to 39 in good health and CMV-seronegative. The sample comprised PBMCs. The CDR3 region has the DNA TGTGCCACCAAGGAGCAGGGGAACTATGGCTACACCTTC. It is translated as CATKEQGNYGYTF.